This T cell receptor (beta chain) was found in a study of CD8 T cells in ankylosing spondylitis (dated by TCRdb to 2015 to 2018). Turning to the overall study: To find TCR variants linked to disease, the study profiled T cell receptor beta repertoires in ankylosing spondylitis patients and healthy donors. The whole study cohort included some 100 healthy donors and over 20 ankylosing spondylitis patients. Samples of peripheral blood were taken, and for ankylosing spondylitis patients, synovial fluid was collected as well.

General study outcomes and caveats: Some of the motif variants had been reported before in the synovial fluid and blood of reactive arthritis patients, a finding that suggests common disease-initiation mechanisms. Blood from ankylosing spondylitis patients appeared to be characterized by a TCR beta motif composed of about eight highly homologous amino acid variants. The disease-linked clones showed a CD8+ phenotype and occurred at relatively low frequencies in peripheral blood. The disease-linked clones were reported to be significantly enriched in matched synovial fluid samples from ankylosing spondylitis patients.

Its CDR3 holds 13 amino acids, cysteine through phenylalanine. Kept here is only the CDR3 DNA, which spans 39 bases and is read in frame from base 1. CDR1 and CDR2 were assigned from the germline V gene as SGHTA and FQGNSA. V drops 2 bases and J drops 4 bases, leaving 8 bases in between. Reads for this sample came from an Illumina HiSeq 2500. TCR beta libraries were prepared by quantitative 5'-RACE with molecular barcodes. Concerning the study's data processing: Disease-linked TCR variants were identified with a new computational method built on a probabilistic model of VDJ rearrangement. The public reads were run again by TCRdb, first through fastp at Q25 and then through MiXCR, and only productive beta chains were kept. All rows with the same CDR3 protein become a single entry with the most common DNA and genes. The V and J calls here are based on TCRdb, not the publication. Across this sample there are a few hundred thousand distinct CDR3 sequences, with roughly 12% seen only once. Roughly a tenth of the sample rests with the top ten.

This clonotype has a count of ten or more. The specificity of this receptor is unknown. No qualities accompany the bases; no much larger clone lies one base away. The chain is assembled from TRBV7-2 and TRBJ1-2, with the D gene too uncertain to name. The material sequenced was blood, either unsorted or a sorted T cell fraction (not recorded which). The TCR originated in a female donor with ankylosing spondylitis or in good health (not recorded which). The bases read TGTGCCAGCAGCTTATCGGGCTCCTATGGCTACACCTTC. It is translated as CASSLSGSYGYTF.